Described below is a single T cell receptor (beta chain) sequence and its context. The sample is drawn from a study of blood T cell repertoires in COVID-19. Study-wide context: Samples taken during acute and convalescent COVID-19 were collected in the United States, Italy and Spain. The analysed material was cDNA or gDNA that came from T cells, B-cell-depleted T cells, or PBMCs.

As processed by the authors: Reference gene primers were amplified, and this amplification served to estimate nucleated cell counts. Measured with immunoSEQ multiplex PCR; TCRdb has only the in-frame clones, and not every one. V and J calls and clone size come straight from that table; D and trimming were deduced from the DNA. The sample has about 200,000 clones, about 82% seen once. Looked up from germline, CDR1 is SGHRS and CDR2 is YFSETQ. Trimming shortened V by 3 bases and J by 1 base, and 11 bases separated the two germline ends. The CDR3 spans 14 residues. The chain recombines TRBV5-1 with TRBJ2-7; TRBD1 might be the D (6 bases). The sequencing input was peripheral blood. This sequence originates from a woman aged 80 or older with acute or convalescent COVID-19. CDR3 sequence: CASSSLTGSYEQYF. CDR3 sequence (DNA): TGCGCCAGCAGCTCCCTAACAGGGTCCTACGAGCAGTACTTC.